This T cell receptor (beta chain) was sequenced in a study of response to subunit inactivated influenza vaccine (dated by TCRdb to between 2018 and 2020). Regarding the complete study: Deep quantitative profiling of the T cell receptor repertoire was used in the study to follow responses to a trivalent subunit inactivated influenza vaccine.

This clonotype was detected many times. Its antigen has not been determined. The sample holds no much larger clone one base away, and base qualities are not on file. The library was prepared using RT-PCR. These reads were obtained on an Illumina HiSeq 2500. The raw public reads went through TCRdb reprocessing: fastp at Q25, MiXCR clone calling, in-frame beta chains kept. Records with the same CDR3 protein are collapsed into one entry carrying the most frequent genes and DNA. A total of 650,000 to 850,000 distinct CDR3 sequences appear in this sample, around 14% of them only once. The top ten clonotypes cover less than 9% of the sample. CDR1 and CDR2, looked up from the germline V gene, are SNHLY and FYNNEI. Inclusive of the bounding cysteine and phenylalanine, the CDR3 is 16 residues long. Just the 48-base CDR3 DNA is kept, in frame starting at base 1. The germline V end is reduced by 7 bases and the J end by 4 bases; junction bases left unmatched: 14.

Broad study findings and their caveats: The authors proposed that each seasonal influenza vaccination may bring in only a limited number of new T cells.

The sequences come from PBMCs from blood, collected around two weeks before vaccination. The chain links TRBV2 with TRBJ1-2, with 8 junctional bases fitting TRBD1. This TCR was recovered from a middle-aged man who received an inactivated influenza vaccine. Donor details come from another sample of the same person, matched by shared clones. The CDR3 region: CASMTVGRGLAYGYTF. DNA sequence: TGTGCCAGCATGACAGTGGGCAGGGGGCTGGCCTATGGCTACACCTTC.